This T cell receptor (beta chain) was found in a study of identical twins. Study-wide results and caveats: High-abundance cord blood beta clonotypes had fewer insertions; memory repertoires showed none. Out-of-frame alpha sequences shared by twins showed excess low generation probability.

On this clonotype itself: Its target is unknown.

Using its own MiXCR run on the 5' RACE reads, TCRdb lists one record per CDR3 protein. This sample has approximately 1.8 million distinct CDR3 sequences, with about 30% found just once. The V gene's germline CDR1 is MNHNS and CDR2 SASEGT. This CDR3 region has 16 residues. Trimming pared 7 bases from V and 4 bases from J, leaving 17 bases between. The chain links TRBV6-1 to TRBJ1-6; D might be TRBD1 (6 bases). The sequencing sample was made of cord blood. This TCR was recovered from a newborn girl in good health. CDR3 nucleotides: TGTGCCAGCAAAATCGGGGGGCCAACGTATAATTCACCCCTCCACTTT. Its translation is CASKIGGPTYNSPLHF.